This TCR beta chain comes out of a study of blood T cell repertoires in COVID-19. Study context: Samples came from the United States, Italy and Spain, spanning acute and convalescent COVID-19. T cells, B-cell-depleted T cells, or PBMCs supplied cDNA or gDNA.

The germline gives CDR1 SGDLS, CDR2 YYNGEE. The CDR3 sequence is 14 residues long. With V trimmed by 0 bases and J by 9 bases, 4 bases remained unmatched. In the source study's methods: From reference gene primer amplification, estimates of nucleated cell counts were derived. Measured with immunoSEQ multiplex PCR; TCRdb has only the in-frame clones, and not every one. The V and J calls and clone size were taken over from that table, and D and trimming were inferred from the DNA. Here the sample spans about 59,000 clones, 90% to 95% being singletons. V is TRBV9 and J is TRBJ2-3; 10 bases match TRBD2. The source material was peripheral blood. The TCR originated in a human donor in a cohort sampled during active COVID-19. The CDR3 region is CASSVASGGETQYF. The DNA for the CDR3 is TGTGCCAGCAGCGTAGCAAGCGGGGGGGAAACGCAGTATTTT.